This TCR beta chain was obtained from a study of blood T cell repertoires in COVID-19. Study as a whole: Samples of COVID-19 (acute and convalescent) were obtained from the United States, Italy and Spain.

The CDR3 totals 15 residues. V shed 1 base and J shed 7 bases, with 11 bases lying between them. Germline values: CDR1 SEHNR, CDR2 FQNEAQ (reference sequence). Libraries were prepared by immunoSEQ multiplex PCR; TCRdb keeps only in-frame clonotypes and omits some of them. The sample lists approximately 300,000 clones, 89% occurring once. The specimen sequenced was PBMCs or T cells enriched from blood (not recorded which). This TCR came from a man aged 55 to 70 who had recovered from COVID-19. The rearrangement links TRBV7-9 to TRBJ1-6, with D perhaps matching TRBD1 (6 bases). The CDR3 DNA follows: TGTGCCAGCAGCTTAGGTGGGGGCAGGAATTCACCCCTCCACTTT. Amino acids: CASSLGGGRNSPLHF.